One and the same sample provided the 31 T cell receptor beta chains below, sequenced in a study of blood T cell repertoires in COVID-19. Sequencing was performed with immunoSEQ multiplex PCR; in TCRdb, only in-frame clones are kept and a portion is missing. Of under 250,000 clones detected, under 90% appear once; the ten largest clones hold 3% to 3.5%. Sequenced input: PBMCs or T cells enriched from blood (not recorded which). The receptors shown here come from a woman aged 55-69 years who had recovered from COVID-19.

The V and J genes are TRBV7-2 and TRBJ2-1, with D hard to call. Germline lookup yields CDR1 SGHTA and CDR2 FQGNSA. The ends were cut back, 1 base at V and 7 bases at J, with 11 bases in the middle. The CDR3 extends over 14 amino acids. The CDR3 is CASSLVSTLNEQFF. CDR3 DNA sequence: TGTGCCAGCAGCTTAGTGTCTACGCTGAATGAGCAGTTCTTC.

CDR3 DNA sequence: TGTGCCAGCAGTTACTCGATAGGGACTAGCGGGGAGCTGTTTTTT. Translated, it gives CASSYSIGTSGELFF. This chain uses TRBV6-7 with TRBJ2-2; 8 bases fit TRBD2. TRBV6-7 falls under the ORF class, with uncertain function. The CDR3 is made up of 15 amino acids. Trimming took 0 bases from V and 7 from J; bases not matched to a gene: 4.

The rearrangement joins TRBV2 to TRBJ1-2; D is perhaps TRBD1 (6 bases). The CDR3 totals 13 residues. From germline, CDR1 is SNHLY and CDR2 FYNNEI. Trimming took off 4 bases at V and 5 bases at J, with 11 bases between the two ends. The DNA of the CDR3 is TGTGCCAGCAGTGTGGACAGAAAATATGGCTACACCTTC. Amino acids: CASSVDRKYGYTF.

The J gene is TRBJ2-5, the V gene TRBV4-1; the D is unclear. The germline V gene has CDR1 MGHRA and CDR2 YSYEKL. The CDR3 contains 15 residues. The germline V and J ends were trimmed by 2 bases and 2 bases, with 12 bases remaining between them. CDR3 sequence (DNA): TGCGCCAGCAGCCAAATACGAGCAACTCAAGAGACCCAGTACTTC. Translation: CASSQIRATQETQYF.

The table lists this clone with a count of one. J is TRBJ1-3 and V is TRBV11-2; 9 nucleotides agree with TRBD1. Germline V lookup: CDR1 SGHAT, CDR2 FQNNGV. This CDR3 is 16 amino acids long. V was clipped by 5 bases and J by 2 bases; unmatched bases: 7. The CDR3 protein is CASSTDRGFTGNTIYF. CDR3 bases: TGTGCCAGCAGCACGGACAGGGGATTTACTGGAAACACCATATATTTT.

The chain couples TRBV7-9 to TRBJ1-1; D not resolved. V dropped 9 bases and J dropped 2 bases, with 10 bases sitting between them. This CDR3 spans 12 amino acids. Germline assignment: CDR1 SEHNR and CDR2 FQNEAQ (reference sequence). The CDR3 loop is CASLRPNTEAFF. The CDR3 DNA follows: TGTGCCAGTCTACGCCCCAACACTGAAGCTTTCTTT.

This chain connects TRBV4-2 to TRBJ1-2, with D perhaps matching TRBD1 (6 bases). The V gene's germline CDR1 is LGHNA and CDR2 YNFKEQ. The CDR3 is 16 residues long. V lost 0 bases to trimming and J lost 4 bases, with 15 bases between them. The CDR3 protein is CASSQDPRGEGYGYTF. For the CDR3, the DNA is TGTGCCAGCAGCCAAGATCCGAGGGGGGAGGGCTATGGCTACACCTTC.

The V and J genes are TRBV28 and TRBJ1-4; the match to TRBD1 covers 7 bases. This CDR3 contains 15 residues. In germline, CDR1 is MDHEN, CDR2 SYDVKM. The V segment lost 2 bases and the J segment 8 bases; nucleotides outside the gene matches: 8. CDR3 in amino acids: CASSLGRAGGEKLFF. The CDR3 coding sequence is TGTGCCAGCAGTTTAGGAAGGGCAGGGGGAGAAAAACTGTTTTTT.

The chain uses TRBV27 and TRBJ1-6; 7 nucleotides line up with TRBD1. J was trimmed by 10 bases and V by 5 bases; bases with no gene match: 5. The CDR3 length is 13 residues. Per germline, CDR1 MNHEY and CDR2 SMNVEV (reference sequence). The CDR3, as DNA: TGTGCCAGCAGTCTTGGGACAGCCTCACCCCTCCACTTT. Translated: CASSLGTASPLHF.

CDR3 sequence: CASSSRGGTGQETQYF. Written as DNA, the CDR3 is TGCGCCAGCAGCTCTCGAGGGGGGACAGGCCAAGAGACCCAGTACTTC. V gene TRBV5-1 combines with J gene TRBJ2-5; 8 positions match TRBD1. The CDR3 has 16 amino acids. V shed 3 bases, J shed 1 base, and the junction held 8 bases outside the gene matches. The V gene's germline CDR1 is SGHRS and CDR2 YFSETQ.

In this sample, this clone turned up a few times. The chain joins TRBV3-1 (or the pseudogene TRBV3-2) to TRBJ1-5; weak D call: TRBD1 (6 bases). This CDR3 has 15 residues. The V gene's germline CDR1 is LGHDT and CDR2 YNNKEL (reference sequence). Trimming removed 0 bases from V and 6 bases from J, with 12 bases in between. CDR3 sequence (DNA): TGTGCCAGCAGCCAAGATTCAGGGGTGGCTCAGCCCCAGCATTTT. Protein: CASSQDSGVAQPQHF.

In this sample, this clone turned up once. The CDR3 spells CASSLEKGARTEAFF. CDR3 nucleotides: TGTGCCAGCAGCTTGGAGAAGGGGGCAAGGACTGAAGCTTTCTTT. The chain uses TRBV5-4 and TRBJ1-1; 7 bases map to TRBD1. V lost 0 bases and J lost 5; bases outside the gene matches: 7. The CDR3 consists of 15 residues. The V gene's germline CDR1 is SGHNT and CDR2 YYREEE (reference sequence).

The V call is TRBV6-1, the J call TRBJ2-7; 11 bases align to TRBD1. The CDR3 totals 15 residues. The V gene end was trimmed by 6 bases and the J gene end by 4 bases; junction bases not matched to a gene: 8. The germline gives CDR1 MNHNS, CDR2 SASEGT. The CDR3 here is CASSHLGTGGYEQYF. In nucleotides, the CDR3 is TGTGCCAGCAGCCACCTCGGGACAGGGGGTTACGAGCAGTACTTC.

This chain uses TRBV7-6 with TRBJ1-1; D uncertain. The V end was cut by 6 bases, the J end by 3 bases, with 11 bases between. CDR3 length: 13 residues. CDR1 is SGHVS and CDR2 is FNYEAQ in the germline V gene. The CDR3 protein is CASSMRVDTEAFF. The CDR3 DNA reads as TGTGCCAGCAGTATGCGGGTGGACACTGAAGCTTTCTTT.

The chain recombines TRBV5-1 with TRBJ2-5; 9 bases match TRBD1. Per the germline V gene, CDR1 is SGHRS and CDR2 is YFSETQ. With 4 bases clipped from V and 5 bases from J, the junction kept 9 bases outside the gene matches. The CDR3 length is 15 residues. The chain's CDR3 is CASSPRTGERETQYF. Here the CDR3 DNA reads TGCGCCAGCAGCCCCCGGACAGGGGAGCGGGAGACCCAGTACTTC.

The chain joins TRBV23-1 to TRBJ1-4; a weak D match, TRBD1 (6 bases). TRBV23-1 is placed among ORFs of uncertain function. V gave up 8 bases and J gave up 2 bases, with 18 bases separating them. The CDR3 sequence is 16 residues long. The CDR3 loop reads CASSYPGGRTNEKLFF. The CDR3 region has the DNA TGCGCCAGCTCCTACCCGGGGGGCAGGACTAATGAAAAACTGTTTTTT.

The chain couples TRBV2 to TRBJ2-1; D remains unclear. The CDR3 runs to 11 residues. Germline CDR1 reads SNHLY; CDR2 reads FYNNEI. V was pared by 4 bases and J by 11 bases, with 9 bases between. CDR3 loop: CASSGGPQQFF. In DNA form, the CDR3 reads TGTGCCAGCAGTGGTGGCCCCCAGCAGTTCTTC.

This clone turned up a few times. This chain links TRBV7-2 with TRBJ1-4; D not certain. This CDR3 has 15 amino acids. With 5 bases removed from V and 4 bases from J, the gap between germline ends came to 14 bases. Germline loops: CDR1 SGHTA, CDR2 FQGNSA. The chain's CDR3 is CASSLKLLNNEKLFF. The CDR3 nucleotides are TGTGCCAGCAGCCTAAAGTTGCTGAATAATGAAAAACTGTTTTTT. Supplemented by reference TRBV7-2 and TRBJ1-4, the full variable domain reads GAGVSQSPSNKVTEKGKDVELRCDPISGHTALYWYRQSLGQGLEFLIYFQGNSAPDKSGLPSDRFSAERTGGSVSTLTIQRTQQEDSAVYLCASSLKLLNNEKLFFGSGTQLSVL.

This clone was observed a single time. The rearrangement links TRBV19 to TRBJ1-4, with 7 bases fitting TRBD1. With V trimmed by 2 bases and J by 8 bases, 5 bases remained unmatched. This CDR3 is 14 amino acids long. Germline V gene lookup returns CDR1 LNHDA and CDR2 SQIVND (reference sequence). Written as DNA, the CDR3 is TGTGCCAGTAGTATAAACAGGGGAAGCGAAAAACTGTTTTTT. It yields the protein CASSINRGSEKLFF.

The V call is TRBV2, the J call TRBJ1-1, with D possibly being TRBD1 (5 bases). This CDR3 is 13 amino acids long. Trimming shortened V by 1 base and J by 5 bases, and 8 bases separated the two germline ends. Germline values: CDR1 SNHLY, CDR2 FYNNEI. CDR3 DNA: TGTGCCAGCAGTGAAGATCGGGGGACTGAAGCTTTCTTT. This sequence encodes CASSEDRGTEAFF.

The gene calls are TRBV4-1 and TRBJ2-3; tentatively, D is TRBD1 (5 bases). The length of the CDR3 is 15 residues. Trimming cost V 4 bases and J 0 bases, with 11 bases left between them. CDR1 is MGHRA, CDR2 YSYEKL, per germline. The DNA of the CDR3 is TGCGCCAGCAGCCTCCGGACACCTAGCACAGATACGCAGTATTTT. Translated, it gives CASSLRTPSTDTQYF.

The rearrangement joins TRBV11-3 to TRBJ2-1; 7 nucleotides line up with TRBD2. The ends lost 5 bases at V and 7 bases at J; junction bases unmatched: 8. The germline V gene encodes CDR1 SGHNT and CDR2 YENEEA. This CDR3 has 14 residues. This CDR3 reads CASSARWGGNEQFF. In DNA, the CDR3 is TGTGCCAGCAGCGCCCGATGGGGAGGGAATGAGCAGTTCTTC.

V usage is TRBV9 and J usage is TRBJ2-3, with 8 bases that match TRBD2. J lost 4 bases, V lost 0 bases, and 7 bases had no gene match. The CDR3 contains 16 residues. Germline-derived CDR1 and CDR2 are SGDLS and YYNGEE. CDR3: CASSVGSGGWADTQYF. CDR3 in DNA: TGTGCCAGCAGCGTAGGGAGCGGGGGCTGGGCAGATACGCAGTATTTT.

V and J are TRBV6-1 and TRBJ1-2; TRBD1 is a possible D gene (6 bases). V dropped 2 bases and J dropped 8 bases, with 15 bases sitting between them. The CDR3 length is 14 residues. Germline V gene data show CDR1 as MNHNS and CDR2 as SASEGT. CDR3 loop: CASSETRGGRGYTF. The CDR3 DNA sequence: TGTGCCAGCAGTGAAACCAGGGGCGGTCGGGGCTACACCTTC.

The genes are TRBV10-3 and TRBJ1-6, with TRBD1 matching over 9 bases. J lost 5 bases, V lost 4 bases, and 6 bases had no gene match. The CDR3 is 16 amino acids. Germline V gene data show CDR1 as ENHRY and CDR2 as SYGVKD. CDR3 sequence: CAISGRTGEDNSPLHF. The CDR3 nucleotides read TGTGCCATCAGTGGAAGGACAGGGGAGGATAATTCACCCCTCCACTTT.

The rearrangement uses TRBV4-3 and TRBJ1-1; 11 nucleotides match TRBD1. This CDR3 has 17 residues. The germline V gene encodes CDR1 LGHNA and CDR2 YSLEER. V lost 2 bases to trimming and J lost 4 bases; unmatched junction nucleotides: 9. The CDR3 region has the DNA TGCGCCAGCAGCCAACGGACAGGGGGCCCCTCGGGCACTGAAGCTTTCTTT. Amino acids: CASSQRTGGPSGTEAFF.

The chain combines TRBV10-1 with TRBJ2-1, with 8 bases matching TRBD1. In germline, CDR1 is WNHNN, CDR2 SYGVQD (reference sequence). The CDR3 loop spans 14 amino acids. J gave up 8 bases and V 10 bases, and 13 bases lay outside the gene matches. The CDR3 sequence is CAKPPRQGTDEQFF. CDR3 DNA sequence: TGCGCCAAACCTCCCAGACAGGGGACCGATGAGCAGTTCTTC.

V gene TRBV30 combines with J gene TRBJ2-3, with 7 bases fitting TRBD1. The CDR3 loop spans 15 amino acids. V gave up 1 base and J gave up 0 bases; unmatched junction bases: 4. CDR1 GTSNPN and CDR2 SVGIG come from the germline V gene (reference sequence). CDR3 bases: TGTGCCTGGAGTGCCGGGACAGCGAGCACAGATACGCAGTATTTT. Residues: CAWSAGTASTDTQYF.

In regard to this clone: The junction shows a germline mismatch at one end, possibly a read error. This chain uses TRBV3-1 (or the pseudogene TRBV3-2) with TRBJ1-1; no definite D call. The CDR3 spans 13 residues. Germline CDR1 LGHDT, CDR2 YNNKEL (reference sequence). CDR3 residues: CASSQLPTRELLF. The CDR3 DNA sequence: TGTGCCAGCAGCCAACTTCCCACCCGAGAGTTGCTCTTT.

There are a few counts of this clone. The chain uses TRBV2 and TRBJ2-5; 7 bases map to TRBD1. The CDR3 contains 12 residues. V gave up 6 bases and J gave up 2 bases; unmatched junction bases: 0. Germline V gives CDR1 SNHLY, CDR2 FYNNEI. The DNA for the CDR3 is TGTGCCAGCAGACAGGGGCAAGAGACCCAGTACTTC. Translation: CASRQGQETQYF. Complete variable domain (other parts from reference TRBV2 and TRBJ2-5): EPEVTQTPSHQVTQMGQEVILRCVPISNHLYFYWYRQILGQKVEFLVSFYNNEISEKSEIFDDQFSVERPDGSNFTLKIRSTKLEDSAMYFCASRQGQETQYFGPGTRLLVL.

CDR3 DNA sequence: TGTGCCAGCAGCCAAGAGAGGGGACAGGGGGCGGGAGAGACCCAGTACTTC. It translates to CASSQERGQGAGETQYF. The V call is TRBV4-2, the J call TRBJ2-5; 12 bases agree with TRBD1. The V segment lost 0 bases and the J segment 4 bases; nucleotides outside the gene matches: 6. The CDR3 loop spans 17 amino acids. Germline V CDR1 and CDR2: LGHNA, YNFKEQ.